This TCR beta chain was recorded in a study of blood T cell repertoires in COVID-19. Clones were read by immunoSEQ multiplex PCR, and TCRdb kept only the in-frame ones, dropping some. The sample contains around 200,000 clones, approximately 80% of which appear only once. This CDR3 region has 13 residues. The V gene lost 3 bases and the J gene lost 4 bases, with 6 bases spanning the gap. Germline CDR1 SNHLY, CDR2 FYNNEI. Source material: peripheral blood. This chain links TRBV2 with TRBJ2-2; D not resolved. This TCR came from a woman at least 80 years old with active or convalescent COVID-19. The CDR3 region has the DNA TGTGCCAGCAGTGACGTGTTCACCGGGGAGCTGTTTTTT. Protein product: CASSDVFTGELFF.